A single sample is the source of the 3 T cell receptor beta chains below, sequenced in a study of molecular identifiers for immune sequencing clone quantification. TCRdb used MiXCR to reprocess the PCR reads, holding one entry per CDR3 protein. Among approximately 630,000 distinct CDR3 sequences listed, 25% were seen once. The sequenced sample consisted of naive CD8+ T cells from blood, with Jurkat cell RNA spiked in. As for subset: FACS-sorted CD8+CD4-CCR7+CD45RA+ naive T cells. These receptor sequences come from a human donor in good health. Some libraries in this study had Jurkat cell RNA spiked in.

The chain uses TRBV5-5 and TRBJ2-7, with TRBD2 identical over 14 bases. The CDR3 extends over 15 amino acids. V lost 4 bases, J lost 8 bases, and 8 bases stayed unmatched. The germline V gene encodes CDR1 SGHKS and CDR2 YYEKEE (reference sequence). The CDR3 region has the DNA TGTGCCAGCAGCCCGGGACTAGCGGGGGCACCTAAGCAGTACTTC. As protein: CASSPGLAGAPKQYF.

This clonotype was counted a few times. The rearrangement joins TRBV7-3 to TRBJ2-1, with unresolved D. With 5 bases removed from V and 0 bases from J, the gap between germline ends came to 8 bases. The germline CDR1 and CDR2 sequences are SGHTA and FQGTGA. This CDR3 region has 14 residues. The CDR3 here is CASSVSPSYNEQFF. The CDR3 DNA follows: TGTGCCAGCAGCGTTAGCCCCTCCTACAATGAGCAGTTCTTC.

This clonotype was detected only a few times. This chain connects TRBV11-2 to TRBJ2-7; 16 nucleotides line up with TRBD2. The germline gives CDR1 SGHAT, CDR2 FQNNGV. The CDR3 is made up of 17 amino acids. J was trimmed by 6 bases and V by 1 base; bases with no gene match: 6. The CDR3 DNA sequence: TGTGCCAGCAGCTTAGTGGGACTAGCGGGGGGGCCGTTCGAGCAGTACTTC. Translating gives CASSLVGLAGGPFEQYF.